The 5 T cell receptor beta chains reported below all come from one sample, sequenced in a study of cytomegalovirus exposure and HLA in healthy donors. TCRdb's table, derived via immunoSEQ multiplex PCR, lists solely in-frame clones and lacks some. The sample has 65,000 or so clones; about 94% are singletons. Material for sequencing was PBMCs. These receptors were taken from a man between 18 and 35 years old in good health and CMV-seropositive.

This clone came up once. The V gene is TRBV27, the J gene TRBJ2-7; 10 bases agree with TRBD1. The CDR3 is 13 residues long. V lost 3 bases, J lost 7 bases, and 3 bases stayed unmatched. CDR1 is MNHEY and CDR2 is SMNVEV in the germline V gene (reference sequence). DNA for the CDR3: TGTGCCAGCAGTTTGGGGACAGGGGATGAGCAGTACTTC. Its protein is CASSLGTGDEQYF.

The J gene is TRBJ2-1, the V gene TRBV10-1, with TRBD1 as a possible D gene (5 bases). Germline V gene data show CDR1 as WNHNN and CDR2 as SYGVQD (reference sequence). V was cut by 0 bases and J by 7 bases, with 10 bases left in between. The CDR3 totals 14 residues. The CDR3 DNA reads TGCGCCAGCAGTGAGTCGTCGGACAATAATGAGCAGTTCTTC. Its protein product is CASSESSDNNEQFF.

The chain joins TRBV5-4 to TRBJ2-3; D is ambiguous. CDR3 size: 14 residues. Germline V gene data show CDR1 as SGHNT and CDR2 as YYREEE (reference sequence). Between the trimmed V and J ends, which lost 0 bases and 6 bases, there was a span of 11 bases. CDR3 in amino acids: CASSLVGAADTQYF. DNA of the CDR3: TGTGCCAGCAGCTTGGTAGGCGCGGCTGATACGCAGTATTTT.

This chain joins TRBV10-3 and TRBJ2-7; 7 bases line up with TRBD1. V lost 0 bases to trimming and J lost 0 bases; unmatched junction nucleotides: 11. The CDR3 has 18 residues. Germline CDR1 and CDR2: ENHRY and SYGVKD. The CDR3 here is CAISESGQVTLSSYEQYF. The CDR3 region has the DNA TGTGCCATCAGTGAGTCTGGACAGGTGACTCTCAGCTCCTACGAGCAGTACTTC.

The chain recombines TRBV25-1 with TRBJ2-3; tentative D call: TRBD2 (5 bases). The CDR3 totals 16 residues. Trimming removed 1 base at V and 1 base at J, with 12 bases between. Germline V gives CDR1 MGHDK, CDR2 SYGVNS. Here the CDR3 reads CASSEFGLSGTDTQYF. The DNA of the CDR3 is TGTGCCAGCAGTGAATTTGGACTCTCGGGCACAGATACGCAGTATTTT.